This section outlines one T cell receptor beta chain sequence together with its context. The antigen is unknown. This record belongs to a study of early T cells in non-severe SARS-CoV-2 infection. Study outcomes and limitations: Anti-spike CD8 specificities were favored by VDJdb matching, whose results missed private and CD4 specificities.

Germline lookup yields CDR1 MNHEY and CDR2 SVGAGI. V gave up 6 bases and J gave up 0 bases, with 13 bases separating them. The CDR3 runs to 15 residues. Individual cDNA molecules received unique molecular identifiers during library preparation. In TCRdb, the 5' RACE reads were re-called with MiXCR into one record per CDR3 protein. The table shows 60,000 to 90,000 distinct CDR3 sequences, with more than 7.5% occurring only once. The sample consisted of whole blood. This clonotype was obtained from an adult who was a healthcare worker with PCR-confirmed SARS-CoV-2 infection or an uninfected control (not recorded which). The chain joins TRBV6-5 to TRBJ2-3; the D gene is possibly TRBD2 (5 bases). This chain's CDR3 is CASRYGPGSTDTQYF. CDR3 DNA: TGTGCCAGCAGATACGGCCCGGGAAGCACAGATACGCAGTATTTT.